The clone carrying this T cell receptor beta chain was seen a handful of times. In the same sample, other DNA sequences code for this CDR3. The sequenced template was cDNA made from the entire isolated RNA. The table came from immunoSEQ multiplex PCR; TCRdb's copy has only in-frame clones and leaves some out. The profile covers hundreds of thousands of clones, with about 30% appearing a single time and around 0.065% taken by the ten largest. This entry comes from a study of beta chain features in type 1 diabetes. The CDR3 loop spans 15 amino acids. In germline, CDR1 is GTSNPN, CDR2 SVGIG (reference sequence). V lost 0 bases and J 2 bases, leaving 10 bases between the germline ends.

This TCR came from a man aged 18-30 years in good health. The chain links TRBV30 to TRBJ2-2; D gene ambiguous. Sample: naive CD4+ T cells from blood. The CDR3, as DNA: TGTGCCTGGAGTGTGGTTGCGGTTAACACCGGGGAGCTGTTTTTT. Its protein product is CAWSVVAVNTGELFF.